What follows are 32 T cell receptor beta chains derived from one specimen sequenced in a study of T-cell memory formation after mild COVID-19 (TCRdb year 2021). The library was made by 5' RACE. Reads for this sample came from an Illumina NovaSeq 6000. The public reads were run again by TCRdb, first through fastp at Q25 and then through MiXCR, and only productive beta chains were kept. Records with the same CDR3 protein are collapsed into one entry carrying the most frequent genes and DNA. Present in this sample are about 170,000 distinct CDR3 sequences, over 10% of which were seen just once. The top ten clonotypes cover more than 3% of the sample. Sample: PBMCs or a T cell subset sorted from them (not recorded which). The source of these receptors is a man aged 18-30 years who had mild COVID-19 (a few samples of this study predate the infection). The sample titles of this study are shuffled in the database, so cell type and time point are left out; the donor was told from shared clones.

The chain joins TRBV10-3 to TRBJ1-1; no reliable D call. The CDR3 has 13 residues. Trimming cost V 1 base and J 1 base, with 4 bases left between them. The germline CDR1 and CDR2 sequences are ENHRY and SYGVKD. CDR3 nucleotides: TGTGCCATCAGTGAGTGGGAGAACACTGAAGCTTTCTTT. Translation gives CAISEWENTEAFF.

Ten or more counts support this clonotype. V usage is TRBV5-1 and J usage is TRBJ2-3; D may be TRBD1 or TRBD2 (5 bases each). This CDR3 spans 14 amino acids. Germline CDR1 SGHRS, CDR2 YFSETQ. V was cut by 3 bases and J by 4 bases, with 12 bases left in between. The CDR3 DNA is TGCGCCAGCAGCTCCCTCGGGGCAGCAGATACGCAGTATTTT. Amino acid sequence: CASSSLGAADTQYF.

V and J are TRBV29-1 and TRBJ1-2; 7 bases align to TRBD1. The junction had 12 bases not matched to a gene; V was cut back by 6 bases and J by 2 bases. The V gene's germline CDR1 is SQVTM and CDR2 ANQGSEA. The CDR3 is made up of 15 amino acids. The CDR3 nucleotides are TGCAGCGTCGCCCCCAGGACAGGAGGAAACTATGGCTACACCTTC. It codes for CSVAPRTGGNYGYTF.

This clonotype was seen ten or more times. The J gene is TRBJ2-5, the V gene TRBV7-8; 8 bases agree with TRBD2. V shed 1 base, J shed 1 base, and the junction held 5 bases outside the gene matches. The CDR3 spans 16 residues. Germline-derived CDR1 and CDR2 are SGHVS and FQNEAQ. The CDR3: CASSLGGLAGQETQYF. The CDR3 DNA reads as TGTGCCAGCAGCTTAGGAGGGCTAGCGGGCCAAGAGACCCAGTACTTC.

V gene TRBV28 combines with J gene TRBJ2-5; D perhaps matches TRBD1 (6 bases). CDR1 is MDHEN and CDR2 is SYDVKM in the germline V gene. The CDR3 loop spans 15 amino acids. V was trimmed by 6 bases and J by 1 base, leaving 15 bases between them. The CDR3 region is CASSERRGFQETQYF. In DNA form, the CDR3 reads TGTGCCAGCAGCGAGCGAAGGGGGTTCCAAGAGACCCAGTACTTC.

This clonotype was counted only a few times. This chain links TRBV12-3 or TRBV12-4 with TRBJ1-2; 8 nucleotides line up with TRBD1. After removal of 5 bases from V and 5 bases from J, the junction contained 10 bases not matched to a gene. The CDR3 runs to 15 residues. The chain's CDR3 is CASSTGGAYSYGYTF. In nucleotides, the CDR3 is TGTGCCAGCAGTACAGGGGGGGCATACAGTTATGGCTACACCTTC.

This clonotype has a count of ten or more. The chain employs TRBV7-9 and TRBJ2-2; D perhaps matches TRBD2 (5 bases). V gave up 1 base and J gave up 2 bases, with 11 bases separating them. The CDR3 spans 16 residues. Germline V gene lookup returns CDR1 SEHNR and CDR2 FQNEAQ (reference sequence). The CDR3 here is CASSLVLGSNTGELFF. CDR3 bases: TGTGCCAGCAGCTTAGTGCTTGGGAGTAACACCGGGGAGCTGTTTTTT. Full variable domain (missing parts from reference TRBV7-9 and TRBJ2-2): DTGVSQNPRHKITKRGQNVTFRCDPISEHNRLYWYRQTLGQGPEFLTYFQNEAQLEKSRLLSDRFSAERPKGSFSTLEIQRTEQGDSAMYLCASSLVLGSNTGELFFGEGSRLTVL.

V usage is TRBV6-5 and J usage is TRBJ1-1, with 9 bases lining up with TRBD1. The germline V gene encodes CDR1 MNHEY and CDR2 SVGAGI. The CDR3 contains 14 residues. Trimming cost V 2 bases and J 10 bases; bases outside gene matches: 8. Here the CDR3 reads CASSYGDRGEAAFF. CDR3 DNA sequence: TGTGCCAGCAGTTACGGTGACAGGGGGGAGGCAGCTTTCTTT.

The V gene is TRBV6-5, the J gene TRBJ1-2; 7 bases align to TRBD1. Germline V gene sequence: CDR1 MNHEY, CDR2 SVGAGI. With V trimmed by 4 bases and J by 2 bases, 7 bases remained unmatched. CDR3 length: 15 residues. Written as DNA, the CDR3 is TGTGCCAGCAGTTCGACCCCAGGGGGAAACTATGGCTACACCTTC. Its protein is CASSSTPGGNYGYTF.

This clonotype turned up a few times. The chain employs TRBV28 and TRBJ1-4, with D possibly matching TRBD1 (5 bases). This CDR3 region has 15 residues. The V gene's germline CDR1 is MDHEN and CDR2 SYDVKM. Trimming took off 2 bases at V and 2 bases at J, with 9 bases between the two ends. CDR3 coding DNA: TGTGCCAGCAGTTTACAGGGAGGGACTAATGAAAAACTGTTTTTT. Its protein is CASSLQGGTNEKLFF.

This clonotype was seen only a few times. The genes are TRBV7-2 and TRBJ2-7, with D possibly being TRBD1 (5 bases). This CDR3 region has 15 residues. CDR1 is SGHTA, CDR2 FQGNSA, per germline. The germline V and J ends were trimmed by 5 bases and 0 bases, with 14 bases remaining between them. The chain's CDR3 is CASSPVGVSSYEQYF. CDR3 nucleotides: TGTGCCAGCAGCCCAGTAGGGGTTAGCTCCTACGAGCAGTACTTC.

The gene calls are TRBV7-6 and TRBJ1-1; D gene unclear. The CDR3 is 13 residues long. CDR1 and CDR2 from the germline V gene are SGHVS and FNYEAQ. V lost 3 bases to trimming and J lost 3 bases, with 8 bases between them. Written as DNA, the CDR3 is TGTGCCAGCAGCTTGGCAACCGACACTGAAGCTTTCTTT. It translates to CASSLATDTEAFF.

The genes are TRBV27 and TRBJ1-3; D is undetermined. The CDR3 totals 13 residues. Germline CDR1 and CDR2: MNHEY and SMNVEV (reference sequence). The V end was cut by 0 bases, the J end by 7 bases, with 7 bases between. The CDR3 here is CASSLSGGNTIYF. CDR3 in DNA: TGTGCCAGCAGTTTATCCGGCGGGAACACCATATATTTT.

This clonotype came up many times. The V gene is TRBV5-6, the J gene TRBJ2-1; 7 bases agree with TRBD2. The CDR3 contains 12 residues. Germline V gene data show CDR1 as SGHDT and CDR2 as YYEEEE. Losses at the gene ends were 4 bases for V and 13 bases for J; bases not matched to a gene: 8. This chain's CDR3 is CASSLNRDYQFF. For the CDR3, the DNA is TGTGCCAGCAGCCTCAACCGGGACTACCAGTTCTTC. Complete variable domain (other parts from reference TRBV5-6 and TRBJ2-1): DAGVTQSPTHLIKTRGQQVTLRCSPKSGHDTVSWYQQALGQGPQFIFQYYEEEERQRGNFPDRFSGHQFPNYSSELNVNALLLGDSALYLCASSLNRDYQFFGPGTRLTVL.

The V and J genes are TRBV5-1 and TRBJ2-5; 7 bases agree with TRBD1. Trimming at V came to 4 bases and at J to 4 bases, leaving 10 bases not matched to a gene. The CDR3 has 15 residues. The V gene's germline CDR1 is SGHRS and CDR2 YFSETQ. The DNA for the CDR3 is TGCGCCAGCAGCCTCCTGACAGGGATCGTAGAGACCCAGTACTTC. Residues: CASSLLTGIVETQYF.

This clonotype came up many times. The CDR3 DNA is TGTGCCAGCAGCTTAGCTCCGACTAGCGGGGCCCTCGAGCAGTACTTC. Translation gives CASSLAPTSGALEQYF. The chain is built from TRBV7-8 and TRBJ2-7, with TRBD2 matching over 11 bases. The CDR3 is made up of 16 amino acids. The junction had 7 bases not matched to a gene; V was cut back by 0 bases and J by 6 bases. In germline, CDR1 is SGHVS, CDR2 FQNEAQ. The variable domain in full, with the rest retrieved from reference TRBV7-8 and TRBJ2-7, is GAGVSQSPRYKVAKRGQDVALRCDPISGHVSLFWYQQALGQGPEFLTYFQNEAQLDKSGLPSDRFFAERPEGSVSTLKIQRTQQEDSAVYLCASSLAPTSGALEQYFGPGTRLTVT.

The V call is TRBV20-1, the J call TRBJ1-2; possible D gene TRBD1, 6 bases. Germline V gene data show CDR1 as DFQATT and CDR2 as SNEGSKA (reference sequence). With 0 bases removed from V and 6 bases from J, the gap between germline ends came to 17 bases. CDR3 length: 15 amino acids. CDR3 residues: CSARDPRGGSNGYTF. CDR3 sequence (DNA): TGCAGTGCTAGAGACCCGAGGGGGGGATCGAATGGCTACACCTTC.

This chain uses TRBV7-2 with TRBJ1-2, with D perhaps TRBD1 (5 bases). There are 16 residues in the CDR3. Germline V gives CDR1 SGHTA, CDR2 FQGNSA. V gave up 6 bases and J gave up 0 bases, with 17 bases separating them. The CDR3, as DNA: TGTGCCAGCAGTACTGTAGCAGGGATCCCTAACTATGGCTACACCTTC. It encodes CASSTVAGIPNYGYTF. Together with reference TRBV7-2 and TRBJ1-2, the CDR3 gives the full variable domain: GAGVSQSPSNKVTEKGKDVELRCDPISGHTALYWYRQSLGQGLEFLIYFQGNSAPDKSGLPSDRFSAERTGGSVSTLTIQRTQQEDSAVYLCASSTVAGIPNYGYTFGSGTRLTVV.

This clonotype was detected only a few times. The chain carries TRBV9 and TRBJ1-3; 8 bases match TRBD1. CDR1 is SGDLS and CDR2 is YYNGEE in the germline V gene. V lost 0 bases to trimming and J lost 2 bases; unmatched junction nucleotides: 4. The length of the CDR3 is 16 residues. The DNA of the CDR3 is TGTGCCAGCAGCGTAGACACAGGGGGTACTGGAAACACCATATATTTT. As protein: CASSVDTGGTGNTIYF.

The table lists this clonotype with a few counts. V gene TRBV20-1 combines with J gene TRBJ2-4, with TRBD1 identical over 8 bases. J was trimmed by 6 bases and V by 3 bases; bases with no gene match: 10. Germline assignment: CDR1 DFQATT and CDR2 SNEGSKA (reference sequence). The CDR3 is 15 amino acids. The CDR3 spells CSASWQGAFRNIQYF. CDR3 bases: TGCAGTGCTAGTTGGCAGGGGGCTTTCAGAAACATTCAGTACTTC.

The genes are TRBV7-3 and TRBJ2-7; 7 positions agree with TRBD1. This CDR3 is built from 13 residues. With V trimmed by 6 bases and J by 8 bases, 10 bases remained unmatched. Looked up from germline, CDR1 is SGHTA and CDR2 is FQGTGA. CDR3 amino acids: CASSRDSLGQQYF. CDR3 in DNA: TGTGCCAGCAGTCGGGACAGTTTAGGACAGCAGTACTTC.

This clonotype has only a few counts. The rearrangement joins TRBV28 to TRBJ2-5; D is unresolved. The CDR3 is made up of 13 amino acids. CDR1 MDHEN and CDR2 SYDVKM come from the germline V gene. Trimming took off 8 bases at V and 4 bases at J, with 14 bases between the two ends. CDR3 bases: TGTGCCAGCGGATCTGGCGCCTTAGAGACCCAGTACTTC. Translating it yields CASGSGALETQYF. The variable domain in full, completed from reference TRBV28 and TRBJ2-5, reads DVKVTQSSRYLVKRTGEKVFLECVQDMDHENMFWYRQDPGLGLRLIYFSYDVKMKEKGDIPEGYSVSREKKERFSLILESASTNQTSMYLCASGSGALETQYFGPGTRLLVL.

This clonotype occurred many times. V is TRBV10-3 and J is TRBJ1-3, with 7 bases identical to TRBD1. Germline CDR1 reads ENHRY; CDR2 reads SYGVKD. With V trimmed by 10 bases and J by 0 bases, 12 bases remained unmatched. There are 16 residues in the CDR3. The CDR3 loop reads CATQTWTGLSGNTIYF. The CDR3 bases are TGTGCCACCCAAACTTGGACAGGTCTCTCTGGAAACACCATATATTTT.

On this clonotype: At one end, the junction sequence differs from germline, possibly due to a read error. The chain links TRBV24-1 to TRBJ2-3; maybe TRBD2 (5 bases). CDR3 length equals 14 residues. Germline CDR1 reads KGHDR; CDR2 reads SFDVKD. The CDR3 reads CATSDPTRSDTQYF. CDR3 DNA sequence: TGTGCCACCAGTGACCCTACTAGATCAGACACGCAGTATTTT.

This clonotype was observed a few times. The chain joins TRBV7-8 to TRBJ2-2; maybe TRBD1 (5 bases). Germline V gives CDR1 SGHVS, CDR2 FQNEAQ. Between the trimmed V and J ends, which lost 2 bases and 6 bases, there was a span of 10 bases. The CDR3 totals 14 residues. This CDR3 is CASSLRGRAGELFF. Written as DNA, the CDR3 is TGTGCCAGCAGCTTAAGGGGAAGGGCCGGGGAGCTGTTTTTT.

The chain couples TRBV11-3 to TRBJ2-3, with a weak D call TRBD1 (7 bases). Germline V gene sequence: CDR1 SGHNT, CDR2 YENEEA. The ends were cut back, 5 bases at V and 3 bases at J, with 18 bases in the middle. The CDR3 is made up of 16 amino acids. This chain's CDR3 is CASSPGQGGLTDTQYF. The CDR3 bases are TGTGCCAGCAGCCCAGGTCAGGGGGGCCTGACAGATACGCAGTATTTT.

This clonotype was counted ten times or more. The chain links TRBV27 to TRBJ2-3; D call uncertain. Trimming took off 5 bases at V and 6 bases at J, with 12 bases between the two ends. The CDR3 totals 13 residues. Germline loops: CDR1 MNHEY, CDR2 SMNVEV (reference sequence). The CDR3 sequence: CASSPANSDTQYF. CDR3 DNA sequence: TGTGCCAGCAGTCCCGCTAACTCCGATACGCAGTATTTT.

Many counts were recorded for this clonotype. The rearrangement links TRBV4-1 to TRBJ2-3; D gene ambiguous. The CDR3 runs 15 residues. The germline V gene has CDR1 MGHRA and CDR2 YSYEKL. V dropped 4 bases and J dropped 6 bases, with 17 bases sitting between them. Written as DNA, the CDR3 is TGCGCCAGCAGCCCCCATGGAACAGCATCGGATACGCAGTATTTT. Its protein product is CASSPHGTASDTQYF.

This clonotype was counted between two and nine times. The chain is built from TRBV5-6 and TRBJ2-7; TRBD1 might be the D (7 bases). V lost 3 bases, J lost 5 bases, and 15 bases lay in between. The CDR3 runs 14 residues. Germline CDR1 is SGHDT and CDR2 is YYEEEE. CDR3 sequence reads: CASSSLQGRHEQYV. DNA for the CDR3: TGTGCCAGCAGCTCTTTACAGGGGAGGCACGAGCAGTACGTC.

A few counts support this clonotype. The J gene is TRBJ2-2, the V gene TRBV9; D is unclear. Trimming left V 4 bases short and J 14 bases short, with 18 bases between. Germline-derived CDR1 and CDR2 are SGDLS and YYNGEE. CDR3 size: 13 residues. CDR3 region: CASSPSRAQSLFF. The DNA for the CDR3 is TGTGCCAGCAGCCCATCCCGGGCCCAGAGCCTGTTTTTT.

Ten or more counts support this clonotype. The junction shows a germline mismatch at one end, possibly a read error. This chain uses TRBV5-1 with TRBJ2-2; perhaps TRBD1 as D (5 bases). Germline V gene lookup returns CDR1 SGHRS and CDR2 YFSETQ. The CDR3 has 14 residues. The CDR3 DNA sequence: TGTGCCAGCAGCTTAACAGGGAACACCGGGGAGCTGTTTTTT. Amino acid sequence: CASSLTGNTGELFF.

The chain links TRBV6-2 or TRBV6-3 to TRBJ1-2, with TRBD1 matching over 12 bases. The CDR3 covers 18 residues. The V gene's germline CDR1 is MNHEY and CDR2 SVGEGT. Trimming cost V 2 bases and J 3 bases; bases outside gene matches: 10. The CDR3 here is CASSYPSRDRGRYYGYTF. CDR3 sequence (DNA): TGTGCCAGCAGTTACCCATCCCGGGACAGGGGGCGATACTATGGCTACACCTTC.